The 27 T cell receptor beta chains below all came from one sample that was sequenced in a study of shared clonotypes between healthy human individuals. Sequencing was performed with immunoSEQ multiplex PCR; in TCRdb, only in-frame clones are kept and a portion is missing. The repertoire holds about 1,500,000 clones, with roughly 96% as singletons. Sequenced: naive CD4+ T cells sorted from blood. Sample subset: CD45RA+ positively selected. The source of these receptors is a man between 25 and 39 years old in good health.

In the case of this clone: Other DNA sequences in this specimen translate into the identical CDR3. The V gene is TRBV7-2, the J gene TRBJ2-1; no definite D call. CDR1 is SGHTA and CDR2 is FQGNSA in the germline V gene. V was pared by 3 bases and J by 0 bases, with 6 bases between. This CDR3 contains 14 residues. The CDR3 reads CASSFGSSYNEQFF. DNA of the CDR3: TGTGCCAGCAGCTTTGGAAGCTCCTACAATGAGCAGTTCTTC. The full variable domain, rest sourced from reference TRBV7-2 and TRBJ2-1, is GAGVSQSPSNKVTEKGKDVELRCDPISGHTALYWYRQSLGQGLEFLIYFQGNSAPDKSGLPSDRFSAERTGGSVSTLTIQRTQQEDSAVYLCASSFGSSYNEQFFGPGTRLTVL.

To note about this clone: The sample has other DNA sequences that encode this CDR3 too. The chain carries TRBV9 and TRBJ2-1; 8 bases map to TRBD2. Germline CDR1 is SGDLS and CDR2 is YYNGEE. Trimming cost V 2 bases and J 10 bases; bases outside gene matches: 2. This CDR3 contains 12 residues. CDR3 loop: CASSVGLAEQFF. CDR3 nucleotide sequence: TGTGCCAGCAGCGTTGGACTAGCCGAGCAGTTCTTC.

This clone was seen just once. The chain carries TRBV28 and TRBJ2-7; a possible D gene is TRBD1 (5 bases). Germline loops: CDR1 MDHEN, CDR2 SYDVKM. V dropped 4 bases and J dropped 3 bases, with 10 bases sitting between them. This CDR3 contains 13 residues. CDR3 sequence (DNA): TGTGCCAGCAGTTACCGACAGAGCTACGAGCAGTACTTC. Translated, it gives CASSYRQSYEQYF.

On this clone itself: This same CDR3 is encoded by further DNA sequences in the sample. The V call is TRBV25-1, the J call TRBJ2-1, with unresolved D. The CDR3 spans 12 residues. V lost 4 bases and J 8 bases, leaving 9 bases between the germline ends. Germline assignment: CDR1 MGHDK and CDR2 SYGVNS. Written as DNA, the CDR3 is TGTGCCAGCAGTGGTCGGGCCCATGAGCAGTTCTTC. This encodes CASSGRAHEQFF. The full variable domain, in which reference TRBV25-1 and TRBJ2-1 provide the parts outside the CDR3, is EADIYQTPRYLVIGTGKKITLECSQTMGHDKMYWYQQDPGMELHLIHYSYGVNSTEKGDLSSESTVSRIRTEHFPLTLESARPSHTSQYLCASSGRAHEQFFGPGTRLTVL.

A word on this clone: A read error may produce the germline difference seen at one junction end. The chain recombines TRBV11-3 with TRBJ1-5, with D possibly TRBD1 on 5 matching bases. CDR3 length: 16 amino acids. CDR1 and CDR2 (germline): SGHNT, YENEEA. Here the CDR3 DNA reads TGTGCCAGCAGCCTAGAGGGGCAGGGTGTCAATCAGCCCCAGCATTTT. Amino acid sequence: CASSLEGQGVNQPQHF. Variable domain in full (rest from reference TRBV11-3 and TRBJ1-5): EAGVVQSPRYKIIEKKQPVAFWCNPISGHNTLYWYLQNLGQGPELLIRYENEEAVDDSQLPKDRFSAERLKGVDSTLKIQPAELGDSAVYLCASSLEGQGVNQPQHFGDGTRLSIL.

The rearrangement links TRBV5-1 to TRBJ2-1, with 10 positions matching TRBD2. V lost 4 bases and J lost 0; bases outside the gene matches: 7. The germline CDR1 and CDR2 sequences are SGHRS and YFSETQ. The CDR3 is made up of 17 amino acids. The CDR3 region has the DNA TGCGCCAGCAGCCCGTCTAGCGGGAGATCCTCCTACAATGAGCAGTTCTTC. Translation: CASSPSSGRSSYNEQFF. The variable domain in full, with the rest retrieved from reference TRBV5-1 and TRBJ2-1, is KAGVTQTPRYLIKTRGQQVTLSCSPISGHRSVSWYQQTPGQGLQFLFEYFSETQRNKGNFPGRFSGRQFSNSRSEMNVSTLELGDSALYLCASSPSSGRSSYNEQFFGPGTRLTVL.

The rearrangement joins TRBV27 to TRBJ1-1; 7 nucleotides align to TRBD1. The CDR3 extends over 16 amino acids. V trimming: 6 bases; J trimming: 4 bases; junction bases outside the gene matches: 14. Germline V gene sequence: CDR1 MNHEY, CDR2 SMNVEV (reference sequence). CDR3 sequence (DNA): TGTGCCAGCAGCCCCCCGACAGGGTTTGGTAGCACTGAAGCTTTCTTT. Translating it yields CASSPPTGFGSTEAFF.

This chain joins TRBV5-1 and TRBJ2-5; a possible D gene is TRBD2 (6 bases). From germline, CDR1 is SGHRS and CDR2 YFSETQ. The ends were cut back, 7 bases at V and 1 base at J, with 17 bases in the middle. The CDR3 has 15 amino acids. CDR3 amino acids: CASGPGSEIQETQYF. The CDR3 DNA is TGCGCCAGCGGGCCCGGGAGCGAGATCCAAGAGACCCAGTACTTC.

In nucleotides, the CDR3 is TGTGCCAGCAGCCGATTACTAGCGGGAGCCTACGAGCAGTACTTC. Encoded protein: CASSRLLAGAYEQYF. The gene calls are TRBV14 and TRBJ2-7, with 11 nucleotides matching TRBD2. The germline CDR1 and CDR2 sequences are SGHDN and FVKESK. J gave up 2 bases and V 4 bases, and 4 bases lay outside the gene matches. This CDR3 comprises 15 residues. The full variable domain, its missing parts supplied by reference TRBV14 and TRBJ2-7, is EAGVTQFPSHSVIEKGQTVTLRCDPISGHDNLYWYRRVMGKEIKFLLHFVKESKQDESGMPNNRFLAERTGGTYSTLKVQPAELEDSGVYFCASSRLLAGAYEQYFGPGTRLTVT.

This sequence joins TRBV9 and TRBJ2-7, with D maybe TRBD2 (6 bases). Germline values: CDR1 SGDLS, CDR2 YYNGEE. The length of the CDR3 is 15 residues. Trimming pared 4 bases from V and 6 bases from J, leaving 20 bases between. CDR3 sequence (DNA): TGTGCCAGCAGCTCAACCCGGCGGGCCGGGGGCGAGCAGTACTTC. Its protein product is CASSSTRRAGGEQYF.

J is TRBJ2-2 and V is TRBV11-2; 12 positions match TRBD2. With 5 bases clipped from V and 9 bases from J, the junction kept 16 bases outside the gene matches. Looked up from germline, CDR1 is SGHAT and CDR2 is FQNNGV. This CDR3 is built from 18 residues. For the CDR3, the DNA is TGTGCCAGCAGCCACCCGATCCTGGGACTAGCGGGTGCACGGGAGCTGTTTTTT. It codes for CASSHPILGLAGARELFF.

About this clone itself: Different DNA sequences within this sample yield the same CDR3. The J gene is TRBJ2-1, the V gene TRBV9; TRBD2 matches at 8 bases. Germline trimming cut 0 bases from V and 4 bases from J; bases unmatched to any gene: 3. Germline CDR1 and CDR2: SGDLS and YYNGEE. CDR3 size: 15 residues. As DNA, the CDR3 is TGTGCCAGCAGCGTAGCAGCGGGAGCATACAATGAGCAGTTCTTC. Its translation is CASSVAAGAYNEQFF.

The genes are TRBV10-1 and TRBJ2-1; D is ambiguous. Germline V gene lookup returns CDR1 WNHNN and CDR2 SYGVQD (reference sequence). V lost 4 bases to trimming and J lost 5 bases, with 9 bases between them. The CDR3 sequence is 13 residues long. Here the CDR3 reads CASSAPGNNEQFF. The CDR3 coding sequence is TGCGCCAGCAGTGCGCCAGGTAACAATGAGCAGTTCTTC.

In the case of this clone: The junction and the germline gene differ at one end; a read error may be behind it. The chain couples TRBV19 to TRBJ2-1, with unresolved D. This CDR3 region has 14 residues. CDR1 is LNHDA, CDR2 SQIVND, per germline (reference sequence). The CDR3 sequence is CASKSARTYNEQFF. CDR3 DNA sequence: TGTGCGAGTAAGAGCGCCAGGACCTACAATGAGCAGTTCTTC.

V usage is TRBV18 and J usage is TRBJ2-1, with D perhaps assigned TRBD1 or TRBD2 (6 bases each). Germline CDR1 is KGHSH and CDR2 is LQKENI. Trimming cost V 3 bases and J 8 bases, with 17 bases left between them. This CDR3 has 15 amino acids. For the CDR3, the DNA is TGTGCCAGCTCACCCCTTTCACTAGCAGGGGATGAGCAGTTCTTC. Translating it yields CASSPLSLAGDEQFF.

For this clone: Distinct nucleotide sequences in the sample also encode this CDR3. The chain uses TRBV2 and TRBJ1-5; D gene ambiguous. Trimming took 4 bases from V and 0 from J, leaving 10 bases between them. This CDR3 is 15 amino acids long. CDR1 is SNHLY and CDR2 is FYNNEI in the germline V gene. The CDR3 coding sequence is TGTGCCAGCAGTGTCGGGCGGGATAGCAATCAGCCCCAGCATTTT. Translated: CASSVGRDSNQPQHF.

J is TRBJ2-1 and V is TRBV5-1; unclear D gene. CDR1 is SGHRS and CDR2 is YFSETQ in the germline V gene. CDR3 size: 14 residues. V was trimmed by 5 bases and J by 6 bases, leaving 15 bases between them. CDR3 residues: CASSGIKPLNEQFF. The CDR3, as DNA: TGCGCCAGCAGTGGTATCAAACCCCTCAATGAGCAGTTCTTC.

The chain couples TRBV30 to TRBJ2-1; 7 bases map to TRBD2. The V gene's germline CDR1 is GTSNPN and CDR2 SVGIG (reference sequence). V trimming: 5 bases; J trimming: 6 bases; junction bases outside the gene matches: 25. This CDR3 comprises 19 residues. This chain's CDR3 is CAWVSGTARGREFSNEQFF. DNA of the CDR3: TGTGCCTGGGTCTCTGGAACGGCAAGAGGGCGGGAGTTCTCCAATGAGCAGTTCTTC. Full variable domain (outside the CDR3, taken from reference TRBV30 and TRBJ2-1): SQTIHQWPATLVQPVGSPLSLECTVEGTSNPNLYWYRQAAGRGLQLLFYSVGIGQISSEVPQNLSASRPQDRQFILSSKKLLLSDSGFYLCAWVSGTARGREFSNEQFFGPGTRLTVL.

This clone was counted between two and nine times. This chain connects TRBV10-1 to TRBJ2-1; 11 positions match TRBD2. V was clipped by 2 bases and J by 7 bases; unmatched bases: 7. Germline lookup yields CDR1 WNHNN and CDR2 SYGVQD (reference sequence). CDR3 length equals 16 residues. The CDR3 spells CASSEGRGTSGNEQFF. The CDR3 DNA reads TGCGCCAGCAGTGAGGGCCGAGGGACTAGCGGTAATGAGCAGTTCTTC.

This clone was counted only a few times. V usage is TRBV6-5 and J usage is TRBJ2-3; 7 positions agree with TRBD1. Germline-derived CDR1 and CDR2 are MNHEY and SVGAGI. Germline trimming cut 0 bases from V and 10 bases from J; bases unmatched to any gene: 4. The CDR3 length is 13 residues. The CDR3 is CASSYSWTGPQYF. CDR3 DNA: TGTGCCAGCAGTTACTCGTGGACAGGTCCGCAGTATTTT.

V is TRBV18 and J is TRBJ1-5, with TRBD1 matching over 11 bases. The V gene end was trimmed by 0 bases and the J gene end by 0 bases; junction bases not matched to a gene: 4. This CDR3 has 18 amino acids. Germline lookup yields CDR1 KGHSH and CDR2 LQKENI. CDR3 amino acids: CASSPPGQGVDSNQPQHF. CDR3 coding DNA: TGTGCCAGCTCACCACCGGGACAGGGGGTGGATAGCAATCAGCCCCAGCATTTT.

This clone was seen a single time. The CDR3 nucleotides read TGTGCCAGCAGTGAAGGGATCTACAATGAGCAGTTCTTC. Translation: CASSEGIYNEQFF. The rearrangement links TRBV2 to TRBJ2-1; no firm D call. The V and J ends lost 1 base and 3 bases respectively, with 4 bases between them. Per the germline V gene, CDR1 is SNHLY and CDR2 is FYNNEI. The CDR3 is 13 residues long.

The chain carries TRBV19 and TRBJ2-5; D remains unclear. V was shortened by 5 bases and J by 9 bases, with 10 bases between the two germline ends. The CDR3 runs 11 residues. Germline CDR1 LNHDA, CDR2 SQIVND (reference sequence). The CDR3 region has the DNA TGTGCCAGTAGTGTACCGGGCTCCCAGTACTTC. Translating it yields CASSVPGSQYF. The variable domain in full, completed from reference TRBV19 and TRBJ2-5, reads DGGITQSPKYLFRKEGQNVTLSCEQNLNHDAMYWYRQDPGQGLRLIYYSQIVNDFQKGDIAEGYSVSREKKESFPLTVTSAQKNPTAFYLCASSVPGSQYFGPGTRLLVL.

This chain uses TRBV19 with TRBJ1-2, with D possibly being TRBD1 (6 bases). There are 16 residues in the CDR3. Between the trimmed V and J ends, which lost 5 bases and 2 bases, there was a span of 18 bases. Germline CDR1 reads LNHDA; CDR2 reads SQIVND (reference sequence). The CDR3 loop is CASSLQPGAFNYGYTF. CDR3 DNA sequence: TGTGCCAGTAGTCTTCAGCCGGGGGCCTTCAACTATGGCTACACCTTC.

The chain carries TRBV5-1 and TRBJ2-3; D unclear. CDR3 size: 11 residues. The V and J ends lost 1 base and 6 bases respectively, with 3 bases between them. Germline loops: CDR1 SGHRS, CDR2 YFSETQ. The CDR3 DNA reads as TGCGCCAGCAGCTTGCAGGATACGCAGTATTTT. Encoded protein: CASSLQDTQYF.

This sequence joins TRBV20-1 and TRBJ1-4, with D possibly being TRBD1 (6 bases). Germline V gene data show CDR1 as DFQATT and CDR2 as SNEGSKA (reference sequence). V was pared by 5 bases and J by 10 bases, with 11 bases between. The length of the CDR3 is 11 residues. The DNA of the CDR3 is TGCAGTGCTCACAGGGAGGGAAAACTGTTTTTT. Encoded protein: CSAHREGKLFF.

This clone was counted once. This sequence joins TRBV5-1 and TRBJ2-7, with 12 bases aligning to TRBD2. J lost 0 bases, V lost 4 bases, and 11 bases had no gene match. Per the germline V gene, CDR1 is SGHRS and CDR2 is YFSETQ. The CDR3 has 18 residues. CDR3 in DNA: TGCGCCAGCAGCCACGGGACAGGACTAGCGGGAACCTCCTACGAGCAGTACTTC. This translates into CASSHGTGLAGTSYEQYF.